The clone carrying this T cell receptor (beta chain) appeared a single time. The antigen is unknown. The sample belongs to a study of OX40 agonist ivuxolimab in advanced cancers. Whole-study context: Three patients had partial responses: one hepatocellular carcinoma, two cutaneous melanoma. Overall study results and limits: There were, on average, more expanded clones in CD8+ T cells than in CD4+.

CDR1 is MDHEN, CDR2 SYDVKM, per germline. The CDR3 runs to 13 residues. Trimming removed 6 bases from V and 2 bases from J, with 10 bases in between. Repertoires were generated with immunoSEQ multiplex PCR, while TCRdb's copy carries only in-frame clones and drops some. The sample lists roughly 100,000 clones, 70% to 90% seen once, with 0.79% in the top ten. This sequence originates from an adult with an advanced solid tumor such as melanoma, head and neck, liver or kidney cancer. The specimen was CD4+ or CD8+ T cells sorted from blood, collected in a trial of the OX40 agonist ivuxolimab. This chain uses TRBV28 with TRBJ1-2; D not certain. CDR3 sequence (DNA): TGTGCCAGCAGCAGACTGGGCAACTATGGCTACACCTTC. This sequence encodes CASSRLGNYGYTF.